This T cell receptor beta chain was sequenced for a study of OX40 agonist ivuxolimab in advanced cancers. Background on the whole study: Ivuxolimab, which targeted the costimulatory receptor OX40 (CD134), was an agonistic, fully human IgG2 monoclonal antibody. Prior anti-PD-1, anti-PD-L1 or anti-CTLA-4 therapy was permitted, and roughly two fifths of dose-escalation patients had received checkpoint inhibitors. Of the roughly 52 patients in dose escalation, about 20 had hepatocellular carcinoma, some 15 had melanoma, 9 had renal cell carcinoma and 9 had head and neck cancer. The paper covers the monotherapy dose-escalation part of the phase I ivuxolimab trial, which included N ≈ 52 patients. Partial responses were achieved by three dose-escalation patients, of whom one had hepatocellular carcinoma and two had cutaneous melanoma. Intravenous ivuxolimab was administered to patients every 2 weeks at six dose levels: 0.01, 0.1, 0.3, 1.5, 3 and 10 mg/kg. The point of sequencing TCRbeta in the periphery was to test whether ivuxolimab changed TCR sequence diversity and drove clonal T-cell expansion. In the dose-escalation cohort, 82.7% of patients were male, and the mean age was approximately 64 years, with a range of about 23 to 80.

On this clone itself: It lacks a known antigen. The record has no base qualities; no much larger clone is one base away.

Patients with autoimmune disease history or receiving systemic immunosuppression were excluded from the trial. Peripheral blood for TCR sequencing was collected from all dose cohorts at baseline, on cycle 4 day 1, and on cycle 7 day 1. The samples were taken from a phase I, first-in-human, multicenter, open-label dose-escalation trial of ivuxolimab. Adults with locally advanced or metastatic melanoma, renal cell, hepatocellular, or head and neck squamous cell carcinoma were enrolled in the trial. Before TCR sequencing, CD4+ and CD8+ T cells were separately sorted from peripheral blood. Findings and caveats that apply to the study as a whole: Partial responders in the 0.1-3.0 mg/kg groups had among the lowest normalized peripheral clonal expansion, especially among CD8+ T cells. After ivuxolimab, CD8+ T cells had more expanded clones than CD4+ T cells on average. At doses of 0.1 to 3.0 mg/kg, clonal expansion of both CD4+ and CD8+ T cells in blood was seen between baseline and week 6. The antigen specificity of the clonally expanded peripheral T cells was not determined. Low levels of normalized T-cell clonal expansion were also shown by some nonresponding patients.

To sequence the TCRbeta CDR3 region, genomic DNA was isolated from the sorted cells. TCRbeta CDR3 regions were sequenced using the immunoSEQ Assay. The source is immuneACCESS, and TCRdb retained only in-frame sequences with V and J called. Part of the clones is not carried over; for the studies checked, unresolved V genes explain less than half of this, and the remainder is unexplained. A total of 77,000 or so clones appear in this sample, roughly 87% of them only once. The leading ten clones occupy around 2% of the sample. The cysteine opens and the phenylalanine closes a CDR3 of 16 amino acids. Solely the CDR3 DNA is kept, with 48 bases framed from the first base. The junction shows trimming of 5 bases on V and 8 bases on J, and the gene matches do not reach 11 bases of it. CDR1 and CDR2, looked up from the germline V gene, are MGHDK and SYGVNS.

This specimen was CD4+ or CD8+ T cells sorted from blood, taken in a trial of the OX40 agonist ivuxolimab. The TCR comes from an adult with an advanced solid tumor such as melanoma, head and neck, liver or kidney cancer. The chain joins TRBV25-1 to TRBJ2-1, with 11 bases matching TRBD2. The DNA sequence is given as TGTGCCAGCAGTCCCTCGAAGACTAGCGGGATTTATGAGCAGTTCTTC. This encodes CASSPSKTSGIYEQFF. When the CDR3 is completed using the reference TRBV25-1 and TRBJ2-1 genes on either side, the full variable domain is EADIYQTPRYLVIGTGKKITLECSQTMGHDKMYWYQQDPGMELHLIHYSYGVNSTEKGDLSSESTVSRIRTEHFPLTLESARPSHTSQYLCASSPSKTSGIYEQFFGPGTRLTVL.